These T cell receptor beta chains were read from a single sample in a study of T cells in Graves' hyperthyroidism and ophthalmopathy. Each CDR3 protein gets one entry after TCRdb re-called the multiplex PCR reads with MiXCR. In the table there are some 490,000 distinct CDR3 sequences, 22% of which are singletons. The sequencing sample was made of blood. The receptors originated from a woman in her 70s with Graves' ophthalmopathy. Each CDR3 is given with its conserved first and last residue. The D gene is left open where the match is weak. Clone size is shown for a subset of rows, as once, few, many or a class of expanded clone.

v_gene	abundance	j_gene	d_gene	CDR3aa	CDR3nt
TRBV6-2/TRBV6-3	many	TRBJ1-1	TRBD1	CASSYSTGLGTEAFF	TGTGCCAGCAGTTACTCGACAGGGTTGGGCACTGAAGCTTTCTTT
TRBV28	many	TRBJ2-2	-	CASSLTGVTGELFF	TGTGCCAGCAGTTTGACCGGAGTCACCGGGGAGCTGTTTTTT
TRBV30	-	TRBJ2-7	-	CAWSVGRSYEQYF	TGTGCCTGGAGTGTTGGGCGGTCCTACGAGCAGTACTTC
TRBV28	many	TRBJ2-3	-	CASRTRRASTDTQYF	TGTGCCAGCAGAACGCGACGTGCCAGCACAGATACGCAGTATTTT
TRBV6-6	few	TRBJ2-3	-	CASIRSSTDTQYF	TGTGCCAGCATCCGTTCTAGCACAGATACGCAGTATTTT
TRBV2	many	TRBJ2-1	TRBD2	CASSVSGSRPGEQFF	TGTGCCAGCAGTGTCAGCGGGAGTCGACCGGGTGAGCAGTTCTTC
TRBV12-3/TRBV12-4	-	TRBJ1-5	-	CASRTGGGNQPQHF	TGTGCCAGCAGGACCGGAGGGGGCAATCAGCCCCAGCATTTT
TRBV7-2	-	TRBJ2-2	-	CASSALAELNTGELFF	TGTGCCAGCAGCGCATTAGCGGAGTTAAACACCGGGGAGCTGTTTTTT
TRBV28	many	TRBJ2-3	TRBD1	CASSPGQSSTDTQYF	TGTGCCAGCAGCCCGGGACAGTCTAGCACAGATACGCAGTATTTT
TRBV13	few	TRBJ2-3	-	CASSLMAGSTDTQYF	TGTGCCAGCAGCCTAATGGCGGGGAGCACAGATACGCAGTATTTT
TRBV9	-	TRBJ2-3	-	CASSAWERTDTQYF	TGTGCCAGCAGCGCCTGGGAACGCACAGATACGCAGTATTTT
TRBV9	few	TRBJ2-1	-	CASSVAIQDYASYNEQFF	TGTGCCAGCAGCGTAGCAATCCAGGACTACGCCTCCTACAATGAGCAGTTCTTT
TRBV7-7	many	TRBJ2-2	-	CASSVGRTVNTGELFF	TGTGCTAGCAGCGTTGGGCGGACCGTGAACACCGGGGAGCTGTTTTTT
TRBV27	-	TRBJ2-7	-	CASSSWVGGPPYEQYF	TGTGCCAGCAGTTCGTGGGTCGGAGGGCCTCCCTACGAGCAGTACTTC
TRBV5-1	-	TRBJ1-4	-	CASSTIARDEKLFF	TGCGCCAGCAGCACAATTGCGAGGGATGAAAAACTGTTTTTT
TRBV20-1	-	TRBJ2-3	TRBD2	CSARKAGAMADTQYF	TGCAGTGCTAGAAAGGCGGGAGCAATGGCAGATACGCAGTATTTT
TRBV10-3	-	TRBJ2-7	-	CAISEDSGTYEQYF	TGTGCCATCAGTGAGGATAGCGGCACCTACGAGCAGTACTTC
TRBV12-3/TRBV12-4	-	TRBJ2-1	-	CASRLTSPYNEQFF	TGTGCCAGCAGGCTGACTAGTCCCTACAATGAGCAGTTCTTC
TRBV6-1	-	TRBJ1-6	-	CASSGGLNSPLHF	TGTGCCAGCAGTGGGGGGCTTAATTCACCCCTCCACTTT
TRBV12-3/TRBV12-4	few	TRBJ2-2	-	CASRKDSSTGELFF	TGTGCCAGCAGAAAGGACAGTTCTACCGGGGAGCTGTTTTTT
TRBV7-9	many	TRBJ2-7	-	CASSLDVGQYF	TGTGCCAGCAGCTTAGATGTTGGGCAGTACTTC
TRBV18	few	TRBJ2-3	-	CASSPLVSSTDTQYF	TGTGCCAGCTCACCACTAGTTTCCAGCACAGATACGCAGTATTTT
TRBV12-3/TRBV12-4	many	TRBJ2-2	TRBD2	CASRTLGRDGELFF	TGTGCCAGCAGAACCCTAGGGAGGGACGGGGAGCTGTTTTTT
TRBV6-5	few	TRBJ2-3	-	CASSYSITGLTDTQYF	TGTGCCAGCAGTTACTCGATCACGGGCCTTACAGATACGCAGTATTTT
TRBV18	-	TRBJ1-2	-	CASSPQEAAYGYTF	TGTGCCAGCTCACCACAAGAAGCTGCATATGGCTACACCTTC
TRBV12-3/TRBV12-4	-	TRBJ1-3	-	CASSFFPLARGQFSGNTIYF	TGTGCCAGCAGTTTTTTCCCCCTTGCCCGTGGCCAATTCTCTGGAAACACCATATATTTT
TRBV29-1	-	TRBJ2-3	-	CSVESGNPRDTQYF	TGCAGCGTTGAATCAGGGAATCCCAGAGATACGCAGTATTTT
TRBV29-1	many	TRBJ2-3	-	CSVGPDTDTQYF	TGCAGCGTTGGCCCAGACACAGATACGCAGTATTTT
TRBV7-2	many	TRBJ2-3	-	CASSLTHGGTQYF	TGTGCCAGCAGCCTAACCCACGGAGGTACGCAGTATTTT
TRBV3-1	-	TRBJ2-5	-	CASRYGEETQYF	TGTGCCAGCAGATACGGGGAGGAGACCCAGTACTTC
TRBV6-1	few	TRBJ1-4	-	CASWLNEKLFF	TGTGCCAGCTGGTTAAATGAAAAACTGTTTTTT
TRBV6-1	-	TRBJ1-5	-	CASSDDQPQHF	TGTGCCAGCAGTGATGATCAGCCCCAGCATTTT
TRBV7-6	-	TRBJ2-1	TRBD1	CASSLEFVHSQGDEQFF	TGTGCCAGCAGCTTAGAATTCGTACATTCCCAGGGGGATGAGCAGTTCTTC
TRBV12-3/TRBV12-4	many	TRBJ1-1	-	CASSLGGLRVTEAFF	TGTGCCAGCAGTTTGGGGGGGCTACGGGTTACTGAAGCTTTCTTT
TRBV15	-	TRBJ2-7	-	CATSREWREEAYEQYF	TGTGCCACCAGCAGAGAATGGAGGGAAGAGGCCTACGAGCAGTACTTC
TRBV10-3	-	TRBJ1-3	-	CAISDQGISGNTIYF	TGTGCCATCAGTGATCAGGGGATCAGTGGAAACACCATATATTTT
TRBV27	-	TRBJ2-1	-	CASSLSAIPSYNEQFF	TGTGCCAGCAGTTTATCAGCGATTCCCTCCTACAATGAGCAGTTCTTC
TRBV3-1	few	TRBJ2-5	-	CASTYRWGETQYF	TGTGCCAGCACTTATCGGTGGGGAGAGACCCAGTACTTC
TRBV20-1	-	TRBJ1-2	-	CSARRPEGGNYGYTF	TGCAGTGCTAGACGCCCAGAAGGGGGGAACTATGGCTACACCTTC
TRBV28	-	TRBJ2-1	-	CASSGAGGVNEQFF	TGTGCCAGCTCCGGCGCAGGGGGGGTGAATGAGCAGTTCTTC
TRBV6-2/TRBV6-3	-	TRBJ2-7	TRBD2	CASSSPGWGGEQYF	TGTGCCAGCAGTTCCCCCGGGTGGGGGGGCGAGCAGTACTTC
TRBV2	many	TRBJ2-1	-	CASSVEGYNEQFF	TGTGCCAGCAGTGTAGAGGGGTACAATGAGCAGTTCTTC
TRBV5-1	few	TRBJ2-3	TRBD1	CASKLTGAPTDTQYF	TGCGCCAGCAAATTGACAGGGGCCCCCACAGATACGCAGTATTTT
TRBV6-2/TRBV6-3	-	TRBJ1-2	-	CASSVGWNGYTF	TGTGCCAGCAGTGTCGGATGGAATGGCTACACCTTC
TRBV24-1	few	TRBJ2-1	TRBD2	CATAHRTSGNEQFF	TGTGCCACCGCCCACCGGACTAGCGGAAATGAGCAGTTCTTC
TRBV30	-	TRBJ1-1	TRBD1	CAGSTGMHTEAFF	TGTGCCGGTTCGACAGGGATGCACACTGAAGCTTTCTTT
TRBV5-1	few	TRBJ2-1	TRBD2	CASSLAQGPRGRGNEQFF	TGCGCCAGCAGCTTGGCTCAGGGCCCTCGGGGGAGGGGCAATGAGCAGTTCTTC
TRBV6-2/TRBV6-3	many	TRBJ2-1	-	CASSYRMLPRSYNEQFF	TGTGCCAGCAGTTATCGAATGTTACCCCGCTCCTACAATGAGCAGTTCTTC
TRBV5-6	-	TRBJ1-2	-	CASSSSDNYGYTF	TGTGCCAGCAGCTCCTCAGATAACTATGGCTACACCTTC
TRBV19	few	TRBJ2-2	TRBD2	CASSRLSGRVITGELFF	TGTGCCAGTAGTAGGCTTAGCGGGAGGGTTATCACCGGGGAGCTGTTTTTT
TRBV24-1	few	TRBJ2-1	TRBD2	CATSDSGRMNEQFF	TGTGCCACCAGTGATAGCGGGAGGATGAATGAGCAGTTCTTC
TRBV27	-	TRBJ2-7	-	CASSLVRGFSYEQYF	TGTGCCAGCAGTTTAGTCCGGGGATTTTCCTACGAGCAGTACTTC
TRBV9	-	TRBJ2-2	-	CASSRILISWGSGGELFF	TGTGCCAGCAGCCGTATCCTCATTTCGTGGGGCTCTGGCGGGGAGCTGTTTTTT
TRBV5-6	few	TRBJ2-7	TRBD2	CASRATTSGLRWEQYF	TGTGCCAGCAGGGCTACTACTAGCGGGTTGCGGTGGGAGCAGTACTTC
TRBV2	once	TRBJ2-7	-	CASTPFTAYEQYF	TGTGCCAGCACCCCGTTTACGGCCTACGAGCAGTACTTC
TRBV7-7	-	TRBJ2-2	-	CASRGRGSGELFF	TGTGCTAGCAGAGGTCGAGGCAGCGGGGAGCTGTTTTTT
TRBV10-3	few	TRBJ2-2	TRBD1	CATLGTGNTGELFF	TGTGCCACCCTCGGGACAGGGAACACCGGGGAGCTGTTTTTT
TRBV28	-	TRBJ1-2	-	CASSSSDGYTF	-
TRBV11-3	many	TRBJ2-1	TRBD2	CASSPSGLAGRYEQFF	TGTGCCAGCAGCCCTTCGGGGCTAGCGGGAAGGTATGAGCAGTTCTTC
TRBV28	-	TRBJ1-5	-	CASSQAGTVLGGYSNQPQHF	TGTGCCAGCAGCCAGGCCGGGACCGTCCTCGGTGGGTATAGCAATCAGCCCCAGCATTTT